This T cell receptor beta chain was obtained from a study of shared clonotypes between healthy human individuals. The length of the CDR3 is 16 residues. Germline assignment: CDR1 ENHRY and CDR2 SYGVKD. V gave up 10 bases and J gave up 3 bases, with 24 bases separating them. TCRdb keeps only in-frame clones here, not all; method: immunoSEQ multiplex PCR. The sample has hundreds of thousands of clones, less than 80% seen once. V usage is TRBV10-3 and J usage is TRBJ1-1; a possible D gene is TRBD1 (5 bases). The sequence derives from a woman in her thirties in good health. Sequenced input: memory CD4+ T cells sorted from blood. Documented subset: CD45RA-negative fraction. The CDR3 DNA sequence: TGTGCCACTAGGGTGGGACTAATCATCGGTGACACTGAAGCTTTCTTT. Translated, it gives CATRVGLIIGDTEAFF.